One and the same sample provided the 31 T cell receptor beta chains below, sequenced in a study of blood T cell repertoires in COVID-19 (dated by TCRdb to 2020 to 2022). Library preparation was by the immunoSEQ multiplex PCR assay. TCRdb obtained this table from immuneACCESS and retained in-frame rearrangements with V and J assigned. These tables miss some clones; where compared with another copy, unresolved V genes account for less than half of the shortfall, and the remainder is unexplained. This sample gives hundreds of thousands of clones in total; roughly nine tenths of them show up just once. The top ten clonotypes cover 4% of the sample. The specimen sequenced was PBMCs or T cells enriched from blood (not recorded which). The receptor source for this set is a woman in her 30s with acute COVID-19.

This sequence joins TRBV6-5 and TRBJ1-2; TRBD1 matches 7 bases. Trimming at V came to 6 bases and at J to 6 bases, leaving 7 bases not matched to a gene. The CDR3 loop spans 13 amino acids. Germline V gene lookup returns CDR1 MNHEY and CDR2 SVGAGI. The CDR3 loop reads CASRYDRADGYTF. CDR3 sequence (DNA): TGTGCCAGCAGGTACGACAGGGCTGATGGCTACACCTTC.

The chain links TRBV3-1 (or the pseudogene TRBV3-2) to TRBJ2-1; D is uncertain. V was cut by 0 bases and J by 9 bases, with 9 bases left in between. The CDR3 covers 13 residues. Germline V gene sequence: CDR1 LGHDT, CDR2 YNNKEL (reference sequence). CDR3 residues: CASSQDRSGEQFF. DNA of the CDR3: TGTGCCAGCAGCCAAGATAGGTCGGGTGAGCAGTTCTTC.

This chain joins TRBV28 and TRBJ2-1; 12 nucleotides agree with TRBD2. The J segment lost 1 base and the V segment lost 3 bases, leaving 4 bases of the junction unmatched. This CDR3 contains 17 residues. Per the germline V gene, CDR1 is MDHEN and CDR2 is SYDVKM. The CDR3 coding sequence is TGTGCCAGCAGTTTTCTACTAGCGGGGGGTTCCTACAATGAGCAGTTCTTC. This translates into CASSFLLAGGSYNEQFF.

This chain uses TRBV7-2 with TRBJ1-2, with D unclear. The CDR3 is made up of 13 amino acids. CDR1 and CDR2 from the germline V gene are SGHTA and FQGNSA. V gave up 4 bases and J gave up 7 bases, with 13 bases separating them. The CDR3 sequence: CASSSLRDTGYTF. The CDR3 bases are TGTGCCAGCAGCTCGCTCAGAGACACTGGCTACACCTTC.

The V and J genes are TRBV5-6 and TRBJ1-2; the D gene is possibly TRBD1 (6 bases). There are 13 residues in the CDR3. V was clipped by 4 bases and J by 2 bases, with 9 bases between them. The germline V gene encodes CDR1 SGHDT and CDR2 YYEEEE. CDR3 in amino acids: CASSPRGNYGYTF. The CDR3 region has the DNA TGTGCCAGCAGCCCCAGGGGAAACTATGGCTACACCTTC.

The rearrangement links TRBV10-1 to TRBJ2-1; D possibly corresponds to TRBD2 (6 bases). This CDR3 comprises 16 residues. The germline CDR1 and CDR2 sequences are WNHNN and SYGVQD (reference sequence). V lost 3 bases, J lost 2 bases, and 14 bases lay in between. The CDR3 loop is CASSDSLADTYNEQFF. The CDR3 DNA is TGCGCCAGCAGTGATAGCTTAGCGGATACCTACAATGAGCAGTTCTTC.

The gene calls are TRBV19 and TRBJ2-3, with 12 nucleotides matching TRBD2. The V and J ends lost 6 bases and 4 bases, in that order; junction bases with no gene match: 8. Germline CDR1 LNHDA, CDR2 SQIVND (reference sequence). The CDR3 consists of 16 residues. CDR3: CASRPYGLAGSDTQYF. The DNA of the CDR3 is TGTGCCAGTAGACCTTATGGACTAGCGGGGTCAGATACGCAGTATTTT.

The chain employs TRBV6-5 and TRBJ1-6; D perhaps matches TRBD1 (5 bases). Germline loops: CDR1 MNHEY, CDR2 SVGAGI. CDR3 length equals 16 residues. V lost 4 bases, J lost 10 bases, and 20 bases lay in between. CDR3 protein: CASSFAEGIPQSPLHF. The CDR3 nucleotides read TGTGCCAGCAGTTTTGCGGAGGGGATTCCGCAGTCACCCCTCCACTTT.

The rearrangement links TRBV30 to TRBJ1-6; TRBD1 aligns across 8 bases. This CDR3 has 13 amino acids. CDR1 and CDR2 from the germline V gene are GTSNPN and SVGIG (reference sequence). With V trimmed by 3 bases and J by 10 bases, 5 bases remained unmatched. The CDR3 DNA reads as TGTGCCTGGAGCGTGACAGGGGAATCACCCCTCCACTTT. Translation: CAWSVTGESPLHF.

The chain couples TRBV7-9 to TRBJ2-7; D is uncertain. Germline CDR1 is SEHNR and CDR2 is FQNEAQ (reference sequence). The CDR3 has 13 residues. The V and J ends lost 3 bases and 3 bases respectively, with 9 bases between them. The CDR3 spells CASSFAANYEQYF. The CDR3 DNA follows: TGTGCCAGCAGCTTTGCGGCAAACTACGAGCAGTACTTC.

This clone has only one observation. V usage is TRBV9 and J usage is TRBJ2-2; 8 bases match TRBD1. The V gene end was trimmed by 3 bases and the J gene end by 5 bases; junction bases not matched to a gene: 6. Germline lookup yields CDR1 SGDLS and CDR2 YYNGEE. This CDR3 spans 15 amino acids. The CDR3 loop reads CASSARTGRTGELFF. The CDR3 coding sequence is TGTGCCAGCAGCGCCCGGACAGGGAGGACCGGGGAGCTGTTTTTT. The variable domain in full, with the rest retrieved from reference TRBV9 and TRBJ2-2, is DSGVTQTPKHLITATGQRVTLRCSPRSGDLSVYWYQQSLDQGLQFLIQYYNGEERAKGNILERFSAQQFPDLHSELNLSSLELGDSALYFCASSARTGRTGELFFGEGSRLTVL.

This sequence joins TRBV20-1 and TRBJ1-6; 9 bases fit TRBD1. The germline CDR1 and CDR2 sequences are DFQATT and SNEGSKA (reference sequence). V shed 3 bases and J 6 bases; nucleotides not matched to a gene: 15. This CDR3 is 18 amino acids long. CDR3: CSASGGTGTLVGNSPLHF. DNA for the CDR3: TGCAGTGCTAGTGGGGGGACAGGGACGTTAGTGGGTAATTCACCCCTCCACTTT.

CDR3: CASSGEQGTGELFF. The CDR3 DNA is TGTGCCAGCAGCGGAGAACAGGGAACCGGGGAGCTGTTTTTT. V usage is TRBV2 and J usage is TRBJ2-2; D perhaps matches TRBD1 (6 bases). Per the germline V gene, CDR1 is SNHLY and CDR2 is FYNNEI. Trimming removed 6 bases from V and 5 bases from J, with 13 bases in between. There are 14 residues in the CDR3.

V usage is TRBV5-4 and J usage is TRBJ1-1; maybe TRBD1 (5 bases). V lost 3 bases to trimming and J lost 7 bases, with 19 bases between them. Germline V gene lookup returns CDR1 SGHNT and CDR2 YYREEE (reference sequence). The CDR3 is 15 residues long. CDR3 bases: TGTGCCAGCAGCTCTCAGGGCCGATCGGGCGGTGAAGCTTTCTTT. Residues: CASSSQGRSGGEAFF.

The V and J genes are TRBV7-6 and TRBJ2-3; 7 nucleotides align to TRBD2. Germline assignment: CDR1 SGHVS and CDR2 FNYEAQ. Unmatched junction bases numbered 3, after V lost 5 bases and J lost 4 bases. This CDR3 has 13 residues. The CDR3 protein is CASSPGLSDTQYF. The CDR3, as DNA: TGTGCCAGCAGCCCGGGACTATCAGATACGCAGTATTTT.

This rearrangement joins TRBV6-5 to TRBJ2-7, with 8 bases lining up with TRBD1. Germline V gene data show CDR1 as MNHEY and CDR2 as SVGAGI. CDR3 length: 15 amino acids. V shed 2 bases, J shed 4 bases, and the junction held 7 bases outside the gene matches. Here the CDR3 reads CASSYEGQASYEQYF. The CDR3 DNA reads TGTGCCAGCAGTTACGAGGGACAGGCTTCGTACGAGCAGTACTTC.

The rearrangement links TRBV6-5 to TRBJ1-5; D may be TRBD1 (6 bases). The length of the CDR3 is 14 residues. Trimming left V 0 bases short and J 7 bases short, with 10 bases between. Germline CDR1 reads MNHEY; CDR2 reads SVGAGI. The CDR3 reads CASSYSRGWQPQHF. The CDR3 DNA reads as TGTGCCAGCAGTTACTCCAGGGGTTGGCAGCCCCAGCATTTT.

The CDR3 region has the DNA TGTGCCAGCAGTGTCGGAAGGTTACAGTACGAGCAGTACTTC. Encoded protein: CASSVGRLQYEQYF. This chain links TRBV2 with TRBJ2-7; no reliable D call. V was clipped by 4 bases and J by 4 bases, with 14 bases between them. The CDR3 is 14 amino acids. CDR1 and CDR2 from the germline V gene are SNHLY and FYNNEI.

Regarding this clone: Other DNA sequences within the sample encode an identical CDR3. J is TRBJ1-1 and V is TRBV5-1; the D is unclear. CDR1 is SGHRS and CDR2 is YFSETQ in the germline V gene. V dropped 0 bases and J dropped 0 bases, with 6 bases sitting between them. CDR3 length: 14 amino acids. The CDR3 here is CASSLGHLNTEAFF. The CDR3 nucleotides read TGCGCCAGCAGCTTGGGGCACCTGAACACTGAAGCTTTCTTT. Filled out from reference TRBV5-1 and TRBJ1-1, the complete variable domain reads KAGVTQTPRYLIKTRGQQVTLSCSPISGHRSVSWYQQTPGQGLQFLFEYFSETQRNKGNFPGRFSGRQFSNSRSEMNVSTLELGDSALYLCASSLGHLNTEAFFGQGTRLTVV.

J is TRBJ2-3 and V is TRBV4-1; TRBD2 matches at 9 bases. V shed 1 base and J 2 bases; nucleotides not matched to a gene: 7. CDR3 length: 17 amino acids. The germline V gene has CDR1 MGHRA and CDR2 YSYEKL. The CDR3 region is CASSQGSSGGFTDTQYF. In nucleotides, the CDR3 is TGCGCCAGCAGCCAAGGTTCAAGCGGGGGGTTCACAGATACGCAGTATTTT.

V is TRBV14 and J is TRBJ2-2; D is unresolved. Germline V lookup: CDR1 SGHDN, CDR2 FVKESK. CDR3 length: 16 amino acids. Trimming shortened V by 1 base and J by 2 bases, and 11 bases separated the two germline ends. In DNA form, the CDR3 reads TGTGCCAGCAGCCAAGTGGGCAGCTTCAACACCGGGGAGCTGTTTTTT. It is translated as CASSQVGSFNTGELFF. Based on the CDR3 plus reference TRBV14 and TRBJ2-2, the full variable domain is EAGVTQFPSHSVIEKGQTVTLRCDPISGHDNLYWYRRVMGKEIKFLLHFVKESKQDESGMPNNRFLAERTGGTYSTLKVQPAELEDSGVYFCASSQVGSFNTGELFFGEGSRLTVL.

The rearrangement joins TRBV7-2 to TRBJ2-2; perhaps TRBD2 as D (5 bases). Germline loops: CDR1 SGHTA, CDR2 FQGNSA. The ends were cut back, 7 bases at V and 0 bases at J, with 18 bases in the middle. This CDR3 has 17 amino acids. The CDR3 is CASIPSPPGTNTGELFF. The CDR3 coding sequence is TGTGCCAGCATACCCTCCCCGCCGGGAACGAACACCGGGGAGCTGTTTTTT.

The rearrangement uses TRBV5-1 and TRBJ2-7; TRBD1 aligns across 7 bases. CDR1 and CDR2 (germline): SGHRS, YFSETQ. There are 13 residues in the CDR3. V lost 0 bases to trimming and J lost 6 bases; unmatched junction nucleotides: 3. In DNA form, the CDR3 reads TGCGCCAGCAGCTTGGGCACAGGGGCCGAGCAGTACTTC. It translates to CASSLGTGAEQYF. Complete variable domain (other parts from reference TRBV5-1 and TRBJ2-7): KAGVTQTPRYLIKTRGQQVTLSCSPISGHRSVSWYQQTPGQGLQFLFEYFSETQRNKGNFPGRFSGRQFSNSRSEMNVSTLELGDSALYLCASSLGTGAEQYFGPGTRLTVT.

The chain employs TRBV4-1 and TRBJ1-1; D uncertain. The CDR3 runs 13 residues. Trimming took 4 bases from V and 1 from J, leaving 7 bases between them. Germline V CDR1 and CDR2: MGHRA, YSYEKL. The chain's CDR3 is CASSPRGNTEAFF. In DNA form, the CDR3 reads TGCGCCAGCAGCCCGCGAGGGAACACTGAAGCTTTCTTT.

The genes are TRBV9 and TRBJ1-1; the match to TRBD1 covers 7 bases. The junction had 7 bases not matched to a gene; V was cut back by 2 bases and J by 0 bases. CDR1 and CDR2 from the germline V gene are SGDLS and YYNGEE. The CDR3 loop spans 16 amino acids. The CDR3 is CASSVFSQGMNTEAFF. The DNA of the CDR3 is TGTGCCAGCAGCGTCTTTTCACAGGGGATGAACACTGAAGCTTTCTTT.

The gene calls are TRBV21-1 and TRBJ2-1; the listed D gene, TRBD2, was not tested against the DNA. TRBV21-1 corresponds to a pseudogene. The CDR3 runs 22 residues. The CDR3 sequence: CASSKKGGGRIAPESSYNEQFF. The CDR3 DNA sequence: TGTGCCAGCAGCAAAAAAGGGGGGGGCAGGATAGCTCCAGAAAGTAGTTACAATGAGCAGTTCTTC.

This sequence joins TRBV4-2 and TRBJ1-2, with 7 bases identical to TRBD1. Unmatched junction bases numbered 9, after V lost 6 bases and J lost 8 bases. Germline CDR1 is LGHNA and CDR2 is YNFKEQ. This CDR3 contains 13 residues. The CDR3, as DNA: TGTGCCAGCAGTAGTCGGACAGGCTCCGGCTACACCTTC. This sequence encodes CASSSRTGSGYTF.

The chain recombines TRBV5-5 with TRBJ2-7; D is possibly TRBD1 (5 bases). Trimming took off 0 bases at V and 1 base at J, with 11 bases between the two ends. CDR1 is SGHKS and CDR2 is YYEKEE in the germline V gene (reference sequence). The CDR3 covers 15 residues. CDR3 amino acids: CASSLGQTRSYEQYF. As DNA, the CDR3 is TGTGCCAGCAGCTTGGGACAGACTCGATCCTACGAGCAGTACTTC.

This chain uses TRBV27 with TRBJ1-2; tentative D call: TRBD1 (6 bases). From germline, CDR1 is MNHEY and CDR2 SMNVEV (reference sequence). The CDR3 extends over 15 amino acids. V lost 3 bases and J lost 3, with 14 bases in between. CDR3 nucleotide sequence: TGTGCCAGCAGTTTTGGGGGGGGGCCGGACTATGGCTACACCTTC. This translates into CASSFGGGPDYGYTF.

This chain links TRBV11-2 with TRBJ1-4, with no clear D. The CDR3 has 14 residues. With 0 bases removed from V and 11 bases from J, the gap between germline ends came to 13 bases. The germline V gene encodes CDR1 SGHAT and CDR2 FQNNGV. CDR3: CASSLDGLGGKLFF. The CDR3 DNA reads TGTGCCAGCAGCTTAGATGGGTTGGGAGGGAAACTGTTTTTT.

The chain combines TRBV4-1 with TRBJ1-4; 8 positions agree with TRBD1. The length of the CDR3 is 12 residues. Germline loops: CDR1 MGHRA, CDR2 YSYEKL. Losses at the gene ends were 4 bases for V and 12 bases for J; bases not matched to a gene: 4. The CDR3 region is CASSPRGLELFF. CDR3 nucleotides: TGCGCCAGCAGCCCCAGGGGGCTGGAACTGTTTTTT.